The clone carrying this T cell receptor (beta chain) turned up a few times. Its target is not known. The data originate from a study of T-cell memory formation after mild COVID-19. Study-level findings and limits: Second-wave clones that peaked on day 37 lacked confirmed SARS-CoV-2 specificity.

The CDR3 is 14 residues long. The germline CDR1 and CDR2 sequences are SGHAT and FQNNGV. Trimming stripped 2 bases from V and 1 base from J, with 8 bases between. TCRdb reprocessed the 5' RACE reads via MiXCR and lists one record per CDR3 protein. This table has about 150,000 distinct CDR3 sequences, around 30% appearing once. Sequencing was carried out using PBMCs or a T cell subset sorted from them (not recorded which). This receptor was obtained from an adult woman who had mild COVID-19 (a few samples of this study predate the infection). Cell type and time point are not known. The rearrangement links TRBV11-2 to TRBJ1-1; D is ambiguous. The CDR3 is CASSLNGGNTEAFF. The CDR3 coding sequence is TGTGCCAGCAGCTTAAATGGAGGGAACACTGAAGCTTTCTTT. The full variable domain, its missing parts supplied by reference TRBV11-2 and TRBJ1-1, is EAGVAQSPRYKIIEKRQSVAFWCNPISGHATLYWYQQILGQGPKLLIQFQNNGVVDDSQLPKDRFSAERLKGVDSTLKIQPAKLEDSAVYLCASSLNGGNTEAFFGQGTRLTVV.